Listed below are T cell receptor beta chains from one sample, sequenced in a study of T cells in Graves' hyperthyroidism and ophthalmopathy. One entry per CDR3 protein, called by TCRdb with MiXCR from the multiplex PCR reads. The sample records roughly 600,000 distinct CDR3 sequences, approximately 14% being singletons. Material: blood. The receptor set was obtained from a woman between 45 and 65 years old with Graves' ophthalmopathy. CDR3s include the opening cysteine and the closing phenylalanine or tryptophan. The D gene is left open where the match is weak. The size field is filled for only some rows; it gives once, few, many or a size class.

J gene | V gene | D gene | clone size | CDR3 DNA | CDR3 protein
TRBJ1-2 | TRBV5-5 | TRBD1 | NA | TGTGCCAGCAGCCCCACGACAGGGACGGGGATGGGCACCTTC | CASSPTTGTGMGTF
TRBJ2-1 | TRBV20-1 | TRBD2 | many | TGCAGTACCCGCGGGAGCTCCTACAATGAGCAGTTCTTC | CSTRGSSYNEQFF
TRBJ2-7 | TRBV28 | NA | few | TGTGCCATCTCGTCCGGGAGAATCTACGAGCAGTACTTC | CAISSGRIYEQYF
TRBJ1-6 | TRBV7-2 | TRBD1 | few | TGTGCCAGCAGCTTATTTCCCACAGGGGCGCTTAATTCACCCCTCCACTTT | CASSLFPTGALNSPLHF
TRBJ2-1 | TRBV4-3 | TRBD2 | few | TGCGCCAGCAGCCAAGAGTGGAGCGGGACCTCCTACAATGAGCAGTTCTTC | CASSQEWSGTSYNEQFF
TRBJ2-1 | TRBV5-1 | NA | many | TGCGCCAGCAGCTCCTGGGGAGAGAGAGGCAATGAGCAGTTCTTC | CASSSWGERGNEQFF
TRBJ1-4 | TRBV7-2 | NA | NA | TGTGCCAGCAGCTTAGTCCCCAGGCAGGGTTGGGAAAAACTGTTTTTT | CASSLVPRQGWEKLFF
TRBJ1-2 | TRBV24-1 | TRBD1 | NA | TGTGCCACCAGTGATTTGAACAGGGGCGGCTACACCTTC | CATSDLNRGGYTF
TRBJ2-7 | TRBV7-2 | NA | NA | TGTGCCAGCAGCCGGCCCGGACAGACTCGCTCCTACGAGCAGTACTTC | CASSRPGQTRSYEQYF
TRBJ2-7 | TRBV5-8 | NA | many | TGTGCCAGCAGTCCCCTCTGGCGGAACTACGAGCAGTACTTC | CASSPLWRNYEQYF
TRBJ1-1 | TRBV28 | TRBD1 | NA | TGTGCCAGCAGTGGAATGGGACAGTCAAACACTGAAGCTTTCTTT | CASSGMGQSNTEAFF
TRBJ2-3 | TRBV7-9 | TRBD2 | NA | TGTGCCAGCAGCACCCTAGCGGGAGGGCAAGGAGATACGCAGTATTTT | CASSTLAGGQGDTQYF
TRBJ2-5 | TRBV2 | TRBD2 | many | TGTGCCAGCAATAGCGGGAGGACTCAAGAGACCCAGTACTTC | CASNSGRTQETQYF
TRBJ2-7 | TRBV12-3/TRBV12-4 | TRBD2 | many | TGTGCCAGCAGTTTAGGAGTGTATAGCGGGAGTGACGAGCAGTACTTC | CASSLGVYSGSDEQYF
TRBJ2-3 | TRBV20-1 | TRBD2 | many | TGCAGTGCTAGGGGCCCGGGACTAGCGGGACCCACAGATACGCAGTATTTT | CSARGPGLAGPTDTQYF
TRBJ2-1 | TRBV10-2 | TRBD2 | many | TGCGCCAGCAGTGAGATGCTAGCGGGAGAAGAGGACAATGAGCAGTTCTTC | CASSEMLAGEEDNEQFF
TRBJ2-7 | TRBV6-2/TRBV6-3 | TRBD2 | many | TGTGCCAGCAGCCGCGAGGGAACACTAGCGGGAGGTGAGGAGCAGTACTTC | CASSREGTLAGGEEQYF
TRBJ2-1 | TRBV28 | NA | few | TGTGCCAGCAGTTTAAACCACCGGGGCTTCAATGAGCAGTTCTTC | CASSLNHRGFNEQFF
TRBJ2-5 | TRBV30 | TRBD1 | many | TGTGCCTGGAGGAAGCCCCTACAGGGGGTGGAAGAGACCCAGTACTTC | CAWRKPLQGVEETQYF
TRBJ1-5 | TRBV20-1 | NA | few | TGCAGTGCTAGAGTTGGTCAGCCCCAGCATTTT | CSARVGQPQHF
TRBJ2-2 | TRBV19 | NA | few | TGTGCCAGTAGTACGGGACCCGAGAACACCGGGGAGCTGTTTTTT | CASSTGPENTGELFF
TRBJ2-1 | TRBV18 | TRBD2 | many | TGTGCCAGCTCACCGTCCTTAGCTAGCGGGACTTACAATGAGCAGTTCTTC | CASSPSLASGTYNEQFF
TRBJ2-5 | TRBV7-9 | NA | few | TGTGCCAGCAGCTTATTAGTTCGGGAGACCCAGTACTTC | CASSLLVRETQYF
TRBJ2-1 | TRBV27 | NA | NA | TGTGCCAGCTGGGGCGGTAGTAACAATGAGCAGTTCTTC | CASWGGSNNEQFF
TRBJ1-4 | TRBV12-3/TRBV12-4 | NA | many | TGTGCCGTGGGAGATAAAACAACTAATGAAAAACTGTTTTTT | CAVGDKTTNEKLFF
TRBJ2-3 | TRBV30 | NA | many | TGTGCCTGGAGTAAGGGTCTCACAGATACGCAGTATTTT | CAWSKGLTDTQYF
TRBJ2-1 | TRBV20-1 | NA | many | TGCAGTGCTAGAGTTGTGGGAGGCTCCCATTACAATGAGCAGTTCTTC | CSARVVGGSHYNEQFF
TRBJ1-1 | TRBV12-3/TRBV12-4 | TRBD1 | many | TGTGCCAGCCGTTGGGGACAGCTTGACACTGAAGCTTTCTTT | CASRWGQLDTEAFF
TRBJ1-1 | TRBV20-1 | NA | many | TGCAGTGCTAGAGATCGCGGGCGAGTTGAAGCTTTCTTT | CSARDRGRVEAFF
TRBJ1-5 | TRBV30 | NA | many | TGTGCCTGGAGTGTAGGGGGGCCTTATAGCAATCAGCCCCAGCATTTT | CAWSVGGPYSNQPQHF
TRBJ2-3 | TRBV5-4 | TRBD2 | many | TGTGCCAGCAGCTTGGCGGCTAGCGGGAGGAGTAACACAGATACGCAGTATTTT | CASSLAASGRSNTDTQYF
TRBJ2-7 | TRBV4-1 | TRBD1 | many | TGCGCCAGCAGCCAAATAAACAGGGGGAAAAACGAGCAGTACTTC | CASSQINRGKNEQYF
TRBJ2-7 | TRBV6-2/TRBV6-3 | TRBD2 | many | TGTGCCAGCACCCCCCTAGCGGGAGATCCCTACGAGCAGTACTTC | CASTPLAGDPYEQYF
TRBJ2-7 | TRBV20-1 | NA | few | TGCAGTGCTAGGTTGCGTTTAGCCTACGAGCAGTACTTC | CSARLRLAYEQYF
TRBJ1-2 | TRBV2 | TRBD1 | many | TGTGCCAGTCATGAACAGGGGGAGCACTATGGCTACACCTTC | CASHEQGEHYGYTF
TRBJ2-5 | TRBV6-2/TRBV6-3 | TRBD1 | NA | TGTGCCAGCAGTTCCGGACAGGGGATCCAAGAGACCCAGTACTTC | CASSSGQGIQETQYF
TRBJ2-7 | TRBV6-1 | TRBD2 | few | TGTGCCAGCAGTAAACTAGCGGGAGTCCCCTACGAGCAGTACTTC | CASSKLAGVPYEQYF
TRBJ2-5 | TRBV4-2 | TRBD1 | NA | TGTGCCAGCAGCCAAGATACCGACAGGGGGGCCGGAGAGACCCAGTACTTC | CASSQDTDRGAGETQYF
TRBJ1-6 | TRBV12-3/TRBV12-4 | TRBD1 | NA | TGTGCCAGCAGTGCCCGGACAGGGAAAAATTCACCCCTCCACTTT | CASSARTGKNSPLHF
TRBJ1-2 | TRBV7-8 | NA | many | TGTGCCAGCAGCTTAGCAATACGGGAATATGACTATGGCTACACCTTC | CASSLAIREYDYGYTF
TRBJ2-3 | TRBV20-1 | TRBD2 | many | TGCAGTGCTAGAGAAGCGGGAGTGGCAGATACGCAGTATTTT | CSAREAGVADTQYF
TRBJ2-3 | TRBV7-3 | NA | many | TGTGCCAGCAGCTTAGACCCAGGGAACACAGATACGCAGTATTTT | CASSLDPGNTDTQYF
TRBJ2-7 | TRBV28 | TRBD1 | NA | TGTGCCAGCAGGGGGGACAGGGTTCGCTACGAGCAGTACTTC | CASRGDRVRYEQYF
TRBJ2-5 | TRBV28 | TRBD2 | many | TGTGCCAGCAGTGAAGGACTAGCGGGACAAGAGACCCAGTACTTC | CASSEGLAGQETQYF
TRBJ1-5 | TRBV5-1 | NA | NA | TGCGCCAGCAGCTTAGGGCAGAGGGATCAGCCCCAGCATTTT | CASSLGQRDQPQHF
TRBJ2-5 | TRBV24-1 | NA | NA | TGTGCCACCAGTGATATCATAGACTCCGAGACCCAGTACTTC | CATSDIIDSETQYF
TRBJ1-1 | TRBV18 | NA | many | TGTGCCAGCTCACCAATTGGTGCGAACACTGAAGCTTTCTTT | CASSPIGANTEAFF
TRBJ1-1 | TRBV7-9 | NA | many | TGTGCCAGCAGCTCGCGAGGGGCCTTGAACACTGAAGCTTTCTTT | CASSSRGALNTEAFF
TRBJ2-7 | TRBV12-3/TRBV12-4 | TRBD1 | few | TGTGCCAGCAAACCCCCGACAGGGTCGGACGAGCAGTACTTC | CASKPPTGSDEQYF
TRBJ2-2 | TRBV25-1 | NA | few | TGTGCCAGCAGTGAATTGGCAGGGGAGAGCACCGGGGAGCTGTTTTTT | CASSELAGESTGELFF
TRBJ2-3 | TRBV20-1 | NA | many | TGCAGTGCTAGTTCCCCCTCCGCCAGGGATACGCAGTATTTT | CSASSPSARDTQYF
TRBJ2-1 | TRBV19 | TRBD1 | many | TGTGCCAGTAGTGGACGGGACAGCTCCTACAATGAGCAGTTCTTC | CASSGRDSSYNEQFF